Listed below are T cell receptor beta chains from one sample, sequenced in a study of T cell responses to AZD1222 COVID-19 vaccine. Libraries were prepared by immunoSEQ multiplex PCR; TCRdb keeps only in-frame clonotypes and omits some of them. Among some 150,000 clones, 85% to 95% were seen once, and the ten largest hold approximately 1%. The sample consisted of peripheral blood, taken on day 0 of AZD1222 vaccination. The source of these receptors is an adult in good health. The CDR3 runs from the conserved cysteine through the conserved F or W. Fields, in order: V gene, J gene, clone size, D gene, CDR3 DNA, CDR3 protein. D genes are given only for firm matches. Size is omitted from some rows. Given values are once, few, many or a class for expanded clones.

V gene: TRBV5-1
J gene: TRBJ1-5
clone size: -
D gene: TRBD1
CDR3 DNA: TGCGCCAGCAGCTTGGAGGGACAGGGGGAGCCCCAGCATTTT
CDR3 protein: CASSLEGQGEPQHF

V gene: TRBV6-5
J gene: TRBJ1-5
clone size: -
D gene: -
CDR3 DNA: TGTGCCAGCAGTTATTCGGGGCATAGCAATCAGCCCCAGCATTTT
CDR3 protein: CASSYSGHSNQPQHF

V gene: TRBV24-1
J gene: TRBJ1-2
clone size: once
D gene: -
CDR3 DNA: TGTGCCACCAGTGATTTGCATGGCTACACCTTC
CDR3 protein: CATSDLHGYTF

V gene: TRBV28
J gene: TRBJ1-1
clone size: -
D gene: -
CDR3 DNA: TGTGCCAGCAGTCCTCGGGGCCAAGCTTTCTTT
CDR3 protein: CASSPRGQAFF

V gene: TRBV6-5
J gene: TRBJ1-5
clone size: -
D gene: -
CDR3 DNA: TGTGCCAGCAAACTGACTCGGGTGGTGAATCAGCCCCAGCATTTT
CDR3 protein: CASKLTRVVNQPQHF

V gene: TRBV4-3
J gene: TRBJ2-2
clone size: -
D gene: TRBD2
CDR3 DNA: TGCGCCAGCAGCCAAGAAGGGTCAGCGGGGCTCACCGGGGAGCTGTTTTTT
CDR3 protein: CASSQEGSAGLTGELFF

V gene: TRBV5-1
J gene: TRBJ2-1
clone size: -
D gene: TRBD2
CDR3 DNA: TGCGCCAGCAGCTTGCAGGGGACTAGGTCTACAGCTGAGCAGTTCTTC
CDR3 protein: CASSLQGTRSTAEQFF

V gene: TRBV3-1/TRBV3-2
J gene: TRBJ1-1
clone size: once
D gene: -
CDR3 DNA: TGTGCCAGCAGCCAAGTACAGTTTAGGATGAACACTGAAGCTTTCTTT
CDR3 protein: CASSQVQFRMNTEAFF

V gene: TRBV30
J gene: TRBJ1-4
clone size: -
D gene: TRBD1
CDR3 DNA: TGTGCCTGGCGTACCGGGACAGGGCATTCGACTAATGAAAAACTGTTTTTT
CDR3 protein: CAWRTGTGHSTNEKLFF

V gene: TRBV27
J gene: TRBJ2-5
clone size: -
D gene: -
CDR3 DNA: TGTGCCAGCAGTTTCGTGGGGGGGGCCGCGACCCAGTACTTC
CDR3 protein: CASSFVGGAATQYF

V gene: TRBV5-1
J gene: TRBJ2-1
clone size: -
D gene: -
CDR3 DNA: TGCGCCAGCAGCCCCGGACAGAGCTACAATGAGCAGTTCTTC
CDR3 protein: CASSPGQSYNEQFF

V gene: TRBV10-3
J gene: TRBJ2-7
clone size: -
D gene: TRBD2
CDR3 DNA: TGTGCCATCAGTAACACCGGGACTAGCGGTTCTGGGGAGCAGTACTTC
CDR3 protein: CAISNTGTSGSGEQYF

V gene: TRBV27
J gene: TRBJ1-2
clone size: -
D gene: -
CDR3 DNA: TGTGCCAGCAGTCGAGGGTCAGGGATTAACTATGGCTACACCTTC
CDR3 protein: CASSRGSGINYGYTF

V gene: TRBV3-1/TRBV3-2
J gene: TRBJ2-1
clone size: -
D gene: -
CDR3 DNA: TGTGCCAGCAGCCAAGGACTAGTTGTTGGGGCCAATGAGCAGTTCTTC
CDR3 protein: CASSQGLVVGANEQFF

V gene: TRBV3-1/TRBV3-2
J gene: TRBJ2-2
clone size: -
D gene: -
CDR3 DNA: TGTGCCAGCAGCCTGGGACAAGGGGGCACCGGGGAGCTGTTTTTT
CDR3 protein: CASSLGQGGTGELFF

V gene: TRBV30
J gene: TRBJ1-5
clone size: -
D gene: -
CDR3 DNA: TGTGCCTGGAGTATAGCTTCGGCCAATCAGCCCCAGCATTTT
CDR3 protein: CAWSIASANQPQHF

V gene: TRBV6-5
J gene: TRBJ2-1
clone size: -
D gene: -
CDR3 DNA: TGTGCCAGCAGTTATACGGGGTTGAGGTACAATGAGCAGTTCTTC
CDR3 protein: CASSYTGLRYNEQFF

V gene: TRBV28
J gene: TRBJ2-5
clone size: -
D gene: -
CDR3 DNA: TGTGCCAGCAGTTTCCAGCGGGAGACCCAGTACTTC
CDR3 protein: CASSFQRETQYF

V gene: TRBV12-3/TRBV12-4
J gene: TRBJ2-5
clone size: -
D gene: -
CDR3 DNA: TGTGCCAGCAGTACCTCAGGGTATGAGACCCAGTACTTC
CDR3 protein: CASSTSGYETQYF

V gene: TRBV19
J gene: TRBJ1-5
clone size: -
D gene: -
CDR3 DNA: TGTGCCAGTAGTATTAAAAACAATCAGCCCCAGCATTTT
CDR3 protein: CASSIKNNQPQHF

V gene: TRBV5-1
J gene: TRBJ1-6
clone size: once
D gene: -
CDR3 DNA: TGCGCCAGCAGCCCCGACAGGATCGATTCACCCCTCCACTTT
CDR3 protein: CASSPDRIDSPLHF

V gene: TRBV18
J gene: TRBJ2-1
clone size: -
D gene: TRBD2
CDR3 DNA: TGTGCCAGCTCACCACCCACGATAGCGGGGCCCCGGAATGAGCAGTTCTTC
CDR3 protein: CASSPPTIAGPRNEQFF

V gene: TRBV2
J gene: TRBJ2-3
clone size: -
D gene: TRBD2
CDR3 DNA: TGTGCCAGCAGCGAACTAGCGGGGGCAGATACGCAGTATTTT
CDR3 protein: CASSELAGADTQYF

V gene: TRBV6-5
J gene: TRBJ1-3
clone size: -
D gene: -
CDR3 DNA: TGTGCCAGCACCTCATTTGCCTCTGGAAACACCATATATTTT
CDR3 protein: CASTSFASGNTIYF

V gene: TRBV19
J gene: TRBJ1-2
clone size: -
D gene: -
CDR3 DNA: TGTGCCAGTAGTATAGGGGGGATTAACTATGGCTACACCTTC
CDR3 protein: CASSIGGINYGYTF

V gene: TRBV5-1
J gene: TRBJ2-2
clone size: -
D gene: -
CDR3 DNA: TGCGCCAGCAGCTTGCTTATCGGGGAGCTGTTTTTT
CDR3 protein: CASSLLIGELFF

V gene: TRBV5-1
J gene: TRBJ2-5
clone size: -
D gene: TRBD1
CDR3 DNA: TGCGCCAGCAGCTGGTTAGACAGGGCGCAAGAGACCCAGTACTTC
CDR3 protein: CASSWLDRAQETQYF

V gene: TRBV7-8
J gene: TRBJ2-3
clone size: -
D gene: TRBD1
CDR3 DNA: TGTGCCAGCAGCTTAGAGGTAAGGGGGCCGACCGGAGATACGCAGTATTTT
CDR3 protein: CASSLEVRGPTGDTQYF